This note documents a single T cell receptor (beta chain) sequence. What it binds is not known. The CDR3 loop spans 14 amino acids. The germline V and J ends were trimmed by 8 bases and 4 bases, with 17 bases remaining between them. The germline CDR1 and CDR2 sequences are LGHNA and YSLEER. The PCR had 60 Vbeta and 13 Jbeta primers. Measured with immunoSEQ multiplex PCR; TCRdb has only the in-frame clones, and not every one. Its clone listing holds approximately 110,000 clones. Healthy bone marrow donors made up the donor group. The source of the sample is a study of cytomegalovirus exposure and HLA in healthy donors. Findings of the study overall: In a later analysis, at a false discovery rate of 0.05, 16,951 TCR beta sequences matched HLA alleles. Listed as cytomegalovirus-associated were 164 TCR beta chains. Previous analysis showed most TCR beta V segments were productive about 87% or about 30% of the time.

Material for sequencing was PBMCs. This clonotype was sampled from a middle-aged man in good health and CMV-seronegative. The chain links TRBV4-3 to TRBJ1-1; D call uncertain. The CDR3 here is CASGHSYGFTEAFF. The CDR3 DNA reads as TGCGCCAGCGGGCATTCCTATGGGTTCACTGAAGCTTTCTTT.